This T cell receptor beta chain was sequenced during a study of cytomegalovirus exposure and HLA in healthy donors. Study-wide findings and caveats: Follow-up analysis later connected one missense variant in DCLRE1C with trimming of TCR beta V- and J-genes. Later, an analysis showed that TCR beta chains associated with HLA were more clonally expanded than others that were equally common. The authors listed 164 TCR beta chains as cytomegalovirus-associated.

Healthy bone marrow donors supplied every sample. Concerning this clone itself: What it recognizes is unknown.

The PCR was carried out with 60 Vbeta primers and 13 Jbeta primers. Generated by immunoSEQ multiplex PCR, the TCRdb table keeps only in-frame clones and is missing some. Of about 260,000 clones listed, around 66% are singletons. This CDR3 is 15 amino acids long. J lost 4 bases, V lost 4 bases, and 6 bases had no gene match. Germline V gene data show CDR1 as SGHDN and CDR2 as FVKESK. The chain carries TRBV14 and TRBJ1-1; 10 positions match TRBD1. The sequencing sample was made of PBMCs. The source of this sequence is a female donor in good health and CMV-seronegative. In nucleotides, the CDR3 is TGTGCCAGCAGCCCCCTGGGACAGGGGCCCACTGAAGCTTTCTTT. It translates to CASSPLGQGPTEAFF.